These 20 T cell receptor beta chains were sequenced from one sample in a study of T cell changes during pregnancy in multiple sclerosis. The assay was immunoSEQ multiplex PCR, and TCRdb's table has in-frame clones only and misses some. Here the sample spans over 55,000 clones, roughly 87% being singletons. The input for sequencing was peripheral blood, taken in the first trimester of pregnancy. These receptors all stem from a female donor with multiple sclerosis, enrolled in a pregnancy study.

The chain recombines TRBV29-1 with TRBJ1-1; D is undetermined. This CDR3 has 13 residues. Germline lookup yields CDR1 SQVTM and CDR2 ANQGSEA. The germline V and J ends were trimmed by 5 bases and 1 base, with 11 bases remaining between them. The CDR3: CSVLSPGNTEAFF. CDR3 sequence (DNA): TGCAGCGTTCTGTCCCCGGGGAACACTGAAGCTTTCTTT.

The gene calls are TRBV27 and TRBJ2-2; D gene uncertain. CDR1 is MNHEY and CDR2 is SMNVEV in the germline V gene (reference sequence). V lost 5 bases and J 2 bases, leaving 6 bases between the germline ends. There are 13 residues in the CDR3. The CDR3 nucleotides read TGTGCCAGCAGTCGTTCCAACACCGGGGAGCTGTTTTTT. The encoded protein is CASSRSNTGELFF.

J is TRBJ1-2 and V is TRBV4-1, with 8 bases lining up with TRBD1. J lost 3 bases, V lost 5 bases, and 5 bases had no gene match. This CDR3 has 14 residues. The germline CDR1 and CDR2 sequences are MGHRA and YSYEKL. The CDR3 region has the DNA TGCGCCAGCAGCGCTACGGGACAGGACTATGGCTACACCTTC. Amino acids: CASSATGQDYGYTF.

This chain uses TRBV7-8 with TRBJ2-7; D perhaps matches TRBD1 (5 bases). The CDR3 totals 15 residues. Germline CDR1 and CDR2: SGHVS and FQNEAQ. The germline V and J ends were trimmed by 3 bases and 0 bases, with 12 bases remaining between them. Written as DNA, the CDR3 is TGTGCCAGCAGCTTGGACGCAGGGTTCTCCTACGAGCAGTACTTC. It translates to CASSLDAGFSYEQYF. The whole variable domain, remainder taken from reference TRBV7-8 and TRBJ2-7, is GAGVSQSPRYKVAKRGQDVALRCDPISGHVSLFWYQQALGQGPEFLTYFQNEAQLDKSGLPSDRFFAERPEGSVSTLKIQRTQQEDSAVYLCASSLDAGFSYEQYFGPGTRLTVT.

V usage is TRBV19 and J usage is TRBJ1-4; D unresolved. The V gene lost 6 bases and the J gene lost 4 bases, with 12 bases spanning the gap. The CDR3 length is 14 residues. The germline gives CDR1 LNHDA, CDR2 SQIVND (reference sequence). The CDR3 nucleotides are TGTGCCAGTAGCCAACAGACCCATAATGAAAAACTGTTTTTT. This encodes CASSQQTHNEKLFF.

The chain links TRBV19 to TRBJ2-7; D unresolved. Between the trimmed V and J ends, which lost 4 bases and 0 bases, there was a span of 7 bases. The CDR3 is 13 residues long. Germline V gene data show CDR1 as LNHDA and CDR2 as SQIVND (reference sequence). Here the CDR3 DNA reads TGTGCCAGTAGTACCTTCGGCTCCTACGAGCAGTACTTC. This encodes CASSTFGSYEQYF.

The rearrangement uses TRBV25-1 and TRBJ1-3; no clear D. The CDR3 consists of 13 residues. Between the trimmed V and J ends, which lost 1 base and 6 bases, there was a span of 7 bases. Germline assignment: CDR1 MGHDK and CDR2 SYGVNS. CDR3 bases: TGTGCCAGCAGTGAATCCGGGGAAAACACCATATATTTT. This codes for CASSESGENTIYF.

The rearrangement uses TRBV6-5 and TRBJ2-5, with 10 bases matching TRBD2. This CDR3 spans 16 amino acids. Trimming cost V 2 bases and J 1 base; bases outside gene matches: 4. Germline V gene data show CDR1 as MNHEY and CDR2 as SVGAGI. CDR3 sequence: CASSYLAGVSQETQYF. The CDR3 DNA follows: TGTGCCAGCAGTTACCTAGCGGGAGTCTCCCAAGAGACCCAGTACTTC.

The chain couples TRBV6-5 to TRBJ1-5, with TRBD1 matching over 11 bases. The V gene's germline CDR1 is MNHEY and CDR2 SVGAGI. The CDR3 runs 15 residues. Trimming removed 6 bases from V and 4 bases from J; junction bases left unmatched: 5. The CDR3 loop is CASRSGQGENQPQHF. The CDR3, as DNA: TGTGCCAGCAGGTCGGGACAGGGGGAGAATCAGCCCCAGCATTTT.

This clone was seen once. The CDR3 region has the DNA TGCGCCAGCAGCTTGTACAGGGACGATGAGCAGTTCTTC. Amino acid sequence: CASSLYRDDEQFF. V and J are TRBV5-1 and TRBJ2-1; D perhaps matches TRBD1 (6 bases). There are 13 residues in the CDR3. CDR1 is SGHRS, CDR2 YFSETQ, per germline. Trimming pared 1 base from V and 8 bases from J, leaving 10 bases between.

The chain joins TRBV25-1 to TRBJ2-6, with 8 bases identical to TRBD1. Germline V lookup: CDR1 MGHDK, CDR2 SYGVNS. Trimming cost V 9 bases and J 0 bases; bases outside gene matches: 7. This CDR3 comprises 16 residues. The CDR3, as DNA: TGTGCCAGTACCGGGACAGGATTCTCTGGGGCCAACGTCCTGACTTTC. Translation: CASTGTGFSGANVLTF.

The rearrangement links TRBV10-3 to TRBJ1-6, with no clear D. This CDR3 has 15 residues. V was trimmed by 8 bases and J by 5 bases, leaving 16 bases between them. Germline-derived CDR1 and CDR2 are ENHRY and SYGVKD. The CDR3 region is CAISEETRHNSPLHF. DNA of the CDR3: TGTGCCATCTCGGAAGAGACAAGACATAATTCACCCCTCCACTTT.

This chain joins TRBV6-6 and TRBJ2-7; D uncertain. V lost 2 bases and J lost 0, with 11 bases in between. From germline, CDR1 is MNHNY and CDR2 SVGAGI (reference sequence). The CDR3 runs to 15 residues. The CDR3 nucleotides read TGTGCCAGCAGTTACCTTGCGGAGAGCTCCTACGAGCAGTACTTC. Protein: CASSYLAESSYEQYF.

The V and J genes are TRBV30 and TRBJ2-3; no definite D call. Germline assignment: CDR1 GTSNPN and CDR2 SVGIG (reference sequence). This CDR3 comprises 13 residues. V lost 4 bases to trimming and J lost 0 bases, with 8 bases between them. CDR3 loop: CAWTLSSTDTQYF. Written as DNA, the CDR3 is TGTGCCTGGACCCTAAGTAGCACAGATACGCAGTATTTT. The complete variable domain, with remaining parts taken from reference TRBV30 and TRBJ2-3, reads SQTIHQWPATLVQPVGSPLSLECTVEGTSNPNLYWYRQAAGRGLQLLFYSVGIGQISSEVPQNLSASRPQDRQFILSSKKLLLSDSGFYLCAWTLSSTDTQYFGPGTRLTVL.

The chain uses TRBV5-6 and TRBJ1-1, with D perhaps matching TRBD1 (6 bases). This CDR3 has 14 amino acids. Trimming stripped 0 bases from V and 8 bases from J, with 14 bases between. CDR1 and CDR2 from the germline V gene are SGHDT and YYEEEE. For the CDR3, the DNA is TGTGCCAGCAGCTTGGAGGGACATAAATACGAAGCTTTCTTT. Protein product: CASSLEGHKYEAFF.

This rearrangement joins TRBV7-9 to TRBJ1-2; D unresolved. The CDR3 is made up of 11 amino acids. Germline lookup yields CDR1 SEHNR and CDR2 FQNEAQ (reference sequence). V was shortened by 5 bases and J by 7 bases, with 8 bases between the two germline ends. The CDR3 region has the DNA TGTGCCAGCAGCCTATCGAGTGGCTACACCTTC. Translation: CASSLSSGYTF. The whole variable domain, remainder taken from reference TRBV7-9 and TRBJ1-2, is DTGVSQNPRHKITKRGQNVTFRCDPISEHNRLYWYRQTLGQGPEFLTYFQNEAQLEKSRLLSDRFSAERPKGSFSTLEIQRTEQGDSAMYLCASSLSSGYTFGSGTRLTVV.

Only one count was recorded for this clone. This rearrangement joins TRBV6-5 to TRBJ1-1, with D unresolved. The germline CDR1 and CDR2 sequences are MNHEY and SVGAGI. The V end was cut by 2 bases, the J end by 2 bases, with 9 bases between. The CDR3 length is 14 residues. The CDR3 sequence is CASSYRSRNTEAFF. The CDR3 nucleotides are TGTGCCAGCAGTTACCGGTCTCGCAACACTGAAGCTTTCTTT.

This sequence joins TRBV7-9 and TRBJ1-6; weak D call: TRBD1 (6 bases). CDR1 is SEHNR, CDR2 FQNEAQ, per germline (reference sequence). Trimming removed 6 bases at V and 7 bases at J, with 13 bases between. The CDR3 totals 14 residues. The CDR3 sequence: CASSPTGPNSPLHF. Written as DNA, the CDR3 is TGTGCCAGCAGTCCGACAGGCCCAAATTCACCCCTCCACTTT.

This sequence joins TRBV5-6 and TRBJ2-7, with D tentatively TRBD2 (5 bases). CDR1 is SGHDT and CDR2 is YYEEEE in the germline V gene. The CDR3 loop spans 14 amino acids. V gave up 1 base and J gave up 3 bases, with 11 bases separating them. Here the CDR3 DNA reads TGTGCCAGCAGCTTGAACGGGGATGACTACGAGCAGTACTTC. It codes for CASSLNGDDYEQYF. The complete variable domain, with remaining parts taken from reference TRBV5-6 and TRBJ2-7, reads DAGVTQSPTHLIKTRGQQVTLRCSPKSGHDTVSWYQQALGQGPQFIFQYYEEEERQRGNFPDRFSGHQFPNYSSELNVNALLLGDSALYLCASSLNGDDYEQYFGPGTRLTVT.

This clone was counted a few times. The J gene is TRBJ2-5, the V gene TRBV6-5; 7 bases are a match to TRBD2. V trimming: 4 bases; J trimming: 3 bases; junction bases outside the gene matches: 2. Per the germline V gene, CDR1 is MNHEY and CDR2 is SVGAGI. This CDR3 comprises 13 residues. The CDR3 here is CASSFAGEETQYF. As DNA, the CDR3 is TGTGCCAGCAGTTTTGCGGGAGAAGAGACCCAGTACTTC.